This T cell receptor (beta chain) originates from a study of T cell clonotyping in hematopoietic cell transplantation. On the study more broadly: Recipients' pretransplant samples followed cytoreduction. General study results and limits: Pathologically expanded recipient clonotypes increased progressively from day 30 to day 180 as diversity fell. Few recipient clonotypes overlapped donors; over 95% were de novo at given depth. CD4 and CD8 repertoire contributions could not be separated without sorting.

The time point: recipient sample about 28 days before transplant, after cytoreduction. Trimming removed 7 bases from V and 1 base from J, with 10 bases in between. CDR3 length equals 12 residues. Germline lookup yields CDR1 SQVTM and CDR2 ANQGSEA. Remarks on this clone: What it binds is not known.

Profiled with immunoSEQ multiplex PCR; TCRdb holds only in-frame clones, not every one. Seen here are around 15,000 clones, 93% observed once, and the top ten hold around 1.8%. The chain links TRBV29-1 to TRBJ1-1; weak D call: TRBD1 (5 bases). The source of this sequence is a man aged 18-30 years with biphenotypic leukemia. Some clones in this sample may be carry-over from other donors' samples. Material: peripheral blood mononuclear cells, obtained before stem cell transplant. CDR3 sequence: CSGLDRNTEAFF. The CDR3 bases are TGCAGCGGTTTAGACAGGAACACTGAAGCTTTCTTT.